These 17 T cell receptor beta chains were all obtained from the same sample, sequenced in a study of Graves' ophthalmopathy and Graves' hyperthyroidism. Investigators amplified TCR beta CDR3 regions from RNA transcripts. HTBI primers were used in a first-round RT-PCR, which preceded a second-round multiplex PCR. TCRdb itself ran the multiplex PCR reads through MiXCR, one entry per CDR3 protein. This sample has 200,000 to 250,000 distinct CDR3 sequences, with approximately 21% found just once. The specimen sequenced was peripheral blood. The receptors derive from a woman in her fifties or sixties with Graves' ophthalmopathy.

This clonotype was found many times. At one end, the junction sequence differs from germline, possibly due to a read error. CDR3 residues: CASSLAQGYEQYF. The CDR3 DNA reads TGTGCCAGCAGTTTAGCACAGGGCTACGAGCAGTACTTC. The chain has TRBV5-1 and TRBJ2-7, with D perhaps matching TRBD1 (6 bases). Germline loops: CDR1 SGHRS, CDR2 YFSETQ. The CDR3 is 13 amino acids.

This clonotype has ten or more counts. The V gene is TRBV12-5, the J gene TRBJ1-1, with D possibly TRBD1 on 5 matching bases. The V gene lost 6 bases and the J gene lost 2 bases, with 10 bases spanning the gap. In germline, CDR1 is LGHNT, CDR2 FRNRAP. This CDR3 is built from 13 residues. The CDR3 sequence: CASGRGSNTEAFF. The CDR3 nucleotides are TGTGCTAGTGGCCGGGGCTCAAACACTGAAGCTTTCTTT.

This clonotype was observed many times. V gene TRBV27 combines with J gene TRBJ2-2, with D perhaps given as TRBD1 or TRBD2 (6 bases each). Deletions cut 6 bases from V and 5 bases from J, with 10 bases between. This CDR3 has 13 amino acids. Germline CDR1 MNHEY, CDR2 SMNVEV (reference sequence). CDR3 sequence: CASRGGGTGELFF. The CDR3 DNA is TGTGCCAGCAGGGGGGGCGGTACCGGGGAGCTGTTTTTT.

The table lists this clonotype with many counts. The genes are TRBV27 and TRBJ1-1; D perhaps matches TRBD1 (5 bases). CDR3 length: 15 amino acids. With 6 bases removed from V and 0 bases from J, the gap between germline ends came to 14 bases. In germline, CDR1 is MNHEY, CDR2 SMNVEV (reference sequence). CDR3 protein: CASSLRQGLNTEAFF. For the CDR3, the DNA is TGTGCCAGCAGCTTACGTCAGGGTTTGAACACTGAAGCTTTCTTT.

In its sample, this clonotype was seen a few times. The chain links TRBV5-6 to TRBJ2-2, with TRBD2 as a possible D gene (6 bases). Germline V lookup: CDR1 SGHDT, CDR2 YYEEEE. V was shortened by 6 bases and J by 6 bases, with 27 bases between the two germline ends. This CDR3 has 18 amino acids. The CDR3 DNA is TGTGCCAGCACCCCGCCCGGGATAGGCCGGGGAGGCTCCGGGGAGCTGTTTTTT. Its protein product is CASTPPGIGRGGSGELFF. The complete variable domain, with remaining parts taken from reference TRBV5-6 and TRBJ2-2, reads DAGVTQSPTHLIKTRGQQVTLRCSPKSGHDTVSWYQQALGQGPQFIFQYYEEEERQRGNFPDRFSGHQFPNYSSELNVNALLLGDSALYLCASTPPGIGRGGSGELFFGEGSRLTVL.

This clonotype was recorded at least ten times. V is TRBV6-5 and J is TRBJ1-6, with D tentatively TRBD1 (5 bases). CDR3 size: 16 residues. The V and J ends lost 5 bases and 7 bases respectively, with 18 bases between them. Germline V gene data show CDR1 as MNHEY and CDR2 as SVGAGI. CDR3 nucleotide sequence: TGTGCCAGCAGTCGATTGACAGAAAGCCTCAATTCACCCCTCCACTTT. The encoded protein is CASSRLTESLNSPLHF.

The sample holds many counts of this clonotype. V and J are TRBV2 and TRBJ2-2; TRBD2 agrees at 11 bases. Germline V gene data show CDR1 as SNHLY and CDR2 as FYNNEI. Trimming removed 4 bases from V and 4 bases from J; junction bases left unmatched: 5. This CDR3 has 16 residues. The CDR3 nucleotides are TGTGCCAGCAGTGTTCTAGCGGGAGGAACCACCGGGGAGCTGTTTTTT. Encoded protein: CASSVLAGGTTGELFF.

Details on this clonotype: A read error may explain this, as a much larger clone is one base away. The CDR3 DNA follows: TGTGCCGGCAGCTTAGTTCAACTTAATCAGCCCCAGCATTTT. Translation: CAGSLVQLNQPQHF. The rearrangement joins TRBV7-8 to TRBJ1-5; D is uncertain. Germline V lookup: CDR1 SGHVS, CDR2 FQNEAQ. This CDR3 comprises 14 residues.

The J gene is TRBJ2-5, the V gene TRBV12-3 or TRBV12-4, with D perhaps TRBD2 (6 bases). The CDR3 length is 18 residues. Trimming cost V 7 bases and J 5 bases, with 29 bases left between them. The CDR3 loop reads CASTRGRSGTRILETQYF. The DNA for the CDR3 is TGTGCCAGCACGCGAGGGCGATCCGGGACTCGAATTTTGGAGACCCAGTACTTC.

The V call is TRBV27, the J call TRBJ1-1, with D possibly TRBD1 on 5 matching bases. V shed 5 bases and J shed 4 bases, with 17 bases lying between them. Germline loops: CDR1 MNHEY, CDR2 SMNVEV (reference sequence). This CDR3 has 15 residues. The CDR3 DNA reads TGTGCCAGCAGTCCGCCGGGAATGGGGGGCACTGAAGCTTTCTTT. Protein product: CASSPPGMGGTEAFF.

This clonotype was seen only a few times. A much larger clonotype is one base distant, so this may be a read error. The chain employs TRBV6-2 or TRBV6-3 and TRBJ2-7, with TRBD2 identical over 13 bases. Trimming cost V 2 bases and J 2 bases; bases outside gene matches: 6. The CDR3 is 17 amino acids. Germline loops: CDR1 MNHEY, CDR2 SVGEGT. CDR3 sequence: CASSYPVGLAGAYEQYF. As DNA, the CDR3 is TGTGCCAGCAGTTACCCCGTCGGACTAGCGGGAGCCTACGAGCAGTACTTC.

CDR3 in DNA: TGTGCCAGCAGCCAAAGAACGTTTGTGGGAGACACTGAAGCTTTCTTT. This gives the protein CASSQRTFVGDTEAFF. The rearrangement uses TRBV3-1 and TRBJ1-1; D uncertain. V dropped 2 bases and J dropped 3 bases, with 16 bases sitting between them. This CDR3 is built from 16 residues. The germline CDR1 and CDR2 sequences are LGHDT and YNNKEL (reference sequence). The variable domain in full, with the rest retrieved from reference TRBV3-1 and TRBJ1-1, is DTAVSQTPKYLVTQMGNDKSIKCEQNLGHDTMYWYKQDSKKFLKIMFSYNNKELIINETVPNRFSPKSPDKAHLNLHINSLELGDSAVYFCASSQRTFVGDTEAFFGQGTRLTVV.

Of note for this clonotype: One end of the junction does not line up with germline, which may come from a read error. CDR3 DNA sequence: TGTGCCAGCAGCTTAGGAGGGTCGCGGACGGGACCCTACGAACAGTACTTC. Encoded protein: CASSLGGSRTGPYEQYF. The chain joins TRBV11-2 to TRBJ2-7, with D perhaps assigned TRBD1 or TRBD2 (5 bases each). The CDR3 spans 17 residues. CDR1 is SGHAT and CDR2 is FQNNGV in the germline V gene.

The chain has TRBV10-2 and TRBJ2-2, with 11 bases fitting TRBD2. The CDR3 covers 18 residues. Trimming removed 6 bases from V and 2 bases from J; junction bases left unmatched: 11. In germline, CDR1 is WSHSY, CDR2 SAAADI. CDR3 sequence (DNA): TGCGCCAGCAGAAGGACTAGCGGGCCGGCCATTAACACCGGGGAGCTGTTTTTT. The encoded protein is CASRRTSGPAINTGELFF.

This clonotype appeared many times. Here the CDR3 DNA reads TGTGCCAGCAGCCAAGCTAGAATCCAAGAGACCCAGTACTTC. Encoded protein: CASSQARIQETQYF. The chain carries TRBV14 and TRBJ2-5, with D hard to call. This CDR3 region has 14 residues. Germline V gene data show CDR1 as SGHDN and CDR2 as FVKESK. V was cut by 1 base and J by 1 base, with 7 bases left in between.

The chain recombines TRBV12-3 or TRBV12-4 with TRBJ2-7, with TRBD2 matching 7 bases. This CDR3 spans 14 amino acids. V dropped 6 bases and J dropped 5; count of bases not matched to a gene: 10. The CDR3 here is CASSPTSAEDEQYF. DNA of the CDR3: TGTGCCAGCAGCCCAACTAGCGCAGAGGACGAGCAGTACTTC.

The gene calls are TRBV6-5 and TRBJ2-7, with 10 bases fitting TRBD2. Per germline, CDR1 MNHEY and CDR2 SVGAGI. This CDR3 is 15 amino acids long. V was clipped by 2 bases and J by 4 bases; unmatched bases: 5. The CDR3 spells CASSYRTSGEYEQYF. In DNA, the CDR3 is TGTGCCAGCAGTTACCGGACTAGCGGAGAGTACGAGCAGTACTTC.